This TCR beta chain was obtained from a study of beta chain features in type 1 diabetes. Study summary: Sorted cells, 90 million to 120 million in number, were examined across all samples.

For this clone: Its antigen is unknown.

Investigators reverse transcribed all isolated RNA, so they sequenced expressed TCRB transcripts. Only in-frame clones appear in the TCRdb table, and some are missing; sequencing was by immunoSEQ multiplex PCR. The sample carries 93,000 or so clones, roughly 28% recorded once. General observations from the study: Type 1 diabetes patients had moderately but significantly shorter TCRB CDR3s in all four CD4+ subsets. Cells expressing TCR highly could be over-represented by cDNA sequencing.

A heparinised blood draw that averaged roughly 110 mL was obtained once from each donor. Based on CD45RO/CCR7/CD25/CD127/CD95/CD27, CD4+ regulatory, stem cell-like memory, naive and central memory cells were sorted. CDR3 length equals 14 residues. CDR1 is LNHDA and CDR2 is SQIVND in the germline V gene (reference sequence). Trimming took 5 bases from V and 3 from J, leaving 11 bases between them. Sequencing was performed on central memory CD4+ T cells from blood. The rearrangement joins TRBV19 to TRBJ2-1; possible D gene TRBD2, 5 bases. This TCR was sampled from a woman aged 18-29 years with type 1 diabetes. This CDR3 is CASSPTRDYNEQFF. CDR3 DNA sequence: TGTGCCAGTAGTCCGACCCGGGACTACAATGAGCAGTTCTTC.